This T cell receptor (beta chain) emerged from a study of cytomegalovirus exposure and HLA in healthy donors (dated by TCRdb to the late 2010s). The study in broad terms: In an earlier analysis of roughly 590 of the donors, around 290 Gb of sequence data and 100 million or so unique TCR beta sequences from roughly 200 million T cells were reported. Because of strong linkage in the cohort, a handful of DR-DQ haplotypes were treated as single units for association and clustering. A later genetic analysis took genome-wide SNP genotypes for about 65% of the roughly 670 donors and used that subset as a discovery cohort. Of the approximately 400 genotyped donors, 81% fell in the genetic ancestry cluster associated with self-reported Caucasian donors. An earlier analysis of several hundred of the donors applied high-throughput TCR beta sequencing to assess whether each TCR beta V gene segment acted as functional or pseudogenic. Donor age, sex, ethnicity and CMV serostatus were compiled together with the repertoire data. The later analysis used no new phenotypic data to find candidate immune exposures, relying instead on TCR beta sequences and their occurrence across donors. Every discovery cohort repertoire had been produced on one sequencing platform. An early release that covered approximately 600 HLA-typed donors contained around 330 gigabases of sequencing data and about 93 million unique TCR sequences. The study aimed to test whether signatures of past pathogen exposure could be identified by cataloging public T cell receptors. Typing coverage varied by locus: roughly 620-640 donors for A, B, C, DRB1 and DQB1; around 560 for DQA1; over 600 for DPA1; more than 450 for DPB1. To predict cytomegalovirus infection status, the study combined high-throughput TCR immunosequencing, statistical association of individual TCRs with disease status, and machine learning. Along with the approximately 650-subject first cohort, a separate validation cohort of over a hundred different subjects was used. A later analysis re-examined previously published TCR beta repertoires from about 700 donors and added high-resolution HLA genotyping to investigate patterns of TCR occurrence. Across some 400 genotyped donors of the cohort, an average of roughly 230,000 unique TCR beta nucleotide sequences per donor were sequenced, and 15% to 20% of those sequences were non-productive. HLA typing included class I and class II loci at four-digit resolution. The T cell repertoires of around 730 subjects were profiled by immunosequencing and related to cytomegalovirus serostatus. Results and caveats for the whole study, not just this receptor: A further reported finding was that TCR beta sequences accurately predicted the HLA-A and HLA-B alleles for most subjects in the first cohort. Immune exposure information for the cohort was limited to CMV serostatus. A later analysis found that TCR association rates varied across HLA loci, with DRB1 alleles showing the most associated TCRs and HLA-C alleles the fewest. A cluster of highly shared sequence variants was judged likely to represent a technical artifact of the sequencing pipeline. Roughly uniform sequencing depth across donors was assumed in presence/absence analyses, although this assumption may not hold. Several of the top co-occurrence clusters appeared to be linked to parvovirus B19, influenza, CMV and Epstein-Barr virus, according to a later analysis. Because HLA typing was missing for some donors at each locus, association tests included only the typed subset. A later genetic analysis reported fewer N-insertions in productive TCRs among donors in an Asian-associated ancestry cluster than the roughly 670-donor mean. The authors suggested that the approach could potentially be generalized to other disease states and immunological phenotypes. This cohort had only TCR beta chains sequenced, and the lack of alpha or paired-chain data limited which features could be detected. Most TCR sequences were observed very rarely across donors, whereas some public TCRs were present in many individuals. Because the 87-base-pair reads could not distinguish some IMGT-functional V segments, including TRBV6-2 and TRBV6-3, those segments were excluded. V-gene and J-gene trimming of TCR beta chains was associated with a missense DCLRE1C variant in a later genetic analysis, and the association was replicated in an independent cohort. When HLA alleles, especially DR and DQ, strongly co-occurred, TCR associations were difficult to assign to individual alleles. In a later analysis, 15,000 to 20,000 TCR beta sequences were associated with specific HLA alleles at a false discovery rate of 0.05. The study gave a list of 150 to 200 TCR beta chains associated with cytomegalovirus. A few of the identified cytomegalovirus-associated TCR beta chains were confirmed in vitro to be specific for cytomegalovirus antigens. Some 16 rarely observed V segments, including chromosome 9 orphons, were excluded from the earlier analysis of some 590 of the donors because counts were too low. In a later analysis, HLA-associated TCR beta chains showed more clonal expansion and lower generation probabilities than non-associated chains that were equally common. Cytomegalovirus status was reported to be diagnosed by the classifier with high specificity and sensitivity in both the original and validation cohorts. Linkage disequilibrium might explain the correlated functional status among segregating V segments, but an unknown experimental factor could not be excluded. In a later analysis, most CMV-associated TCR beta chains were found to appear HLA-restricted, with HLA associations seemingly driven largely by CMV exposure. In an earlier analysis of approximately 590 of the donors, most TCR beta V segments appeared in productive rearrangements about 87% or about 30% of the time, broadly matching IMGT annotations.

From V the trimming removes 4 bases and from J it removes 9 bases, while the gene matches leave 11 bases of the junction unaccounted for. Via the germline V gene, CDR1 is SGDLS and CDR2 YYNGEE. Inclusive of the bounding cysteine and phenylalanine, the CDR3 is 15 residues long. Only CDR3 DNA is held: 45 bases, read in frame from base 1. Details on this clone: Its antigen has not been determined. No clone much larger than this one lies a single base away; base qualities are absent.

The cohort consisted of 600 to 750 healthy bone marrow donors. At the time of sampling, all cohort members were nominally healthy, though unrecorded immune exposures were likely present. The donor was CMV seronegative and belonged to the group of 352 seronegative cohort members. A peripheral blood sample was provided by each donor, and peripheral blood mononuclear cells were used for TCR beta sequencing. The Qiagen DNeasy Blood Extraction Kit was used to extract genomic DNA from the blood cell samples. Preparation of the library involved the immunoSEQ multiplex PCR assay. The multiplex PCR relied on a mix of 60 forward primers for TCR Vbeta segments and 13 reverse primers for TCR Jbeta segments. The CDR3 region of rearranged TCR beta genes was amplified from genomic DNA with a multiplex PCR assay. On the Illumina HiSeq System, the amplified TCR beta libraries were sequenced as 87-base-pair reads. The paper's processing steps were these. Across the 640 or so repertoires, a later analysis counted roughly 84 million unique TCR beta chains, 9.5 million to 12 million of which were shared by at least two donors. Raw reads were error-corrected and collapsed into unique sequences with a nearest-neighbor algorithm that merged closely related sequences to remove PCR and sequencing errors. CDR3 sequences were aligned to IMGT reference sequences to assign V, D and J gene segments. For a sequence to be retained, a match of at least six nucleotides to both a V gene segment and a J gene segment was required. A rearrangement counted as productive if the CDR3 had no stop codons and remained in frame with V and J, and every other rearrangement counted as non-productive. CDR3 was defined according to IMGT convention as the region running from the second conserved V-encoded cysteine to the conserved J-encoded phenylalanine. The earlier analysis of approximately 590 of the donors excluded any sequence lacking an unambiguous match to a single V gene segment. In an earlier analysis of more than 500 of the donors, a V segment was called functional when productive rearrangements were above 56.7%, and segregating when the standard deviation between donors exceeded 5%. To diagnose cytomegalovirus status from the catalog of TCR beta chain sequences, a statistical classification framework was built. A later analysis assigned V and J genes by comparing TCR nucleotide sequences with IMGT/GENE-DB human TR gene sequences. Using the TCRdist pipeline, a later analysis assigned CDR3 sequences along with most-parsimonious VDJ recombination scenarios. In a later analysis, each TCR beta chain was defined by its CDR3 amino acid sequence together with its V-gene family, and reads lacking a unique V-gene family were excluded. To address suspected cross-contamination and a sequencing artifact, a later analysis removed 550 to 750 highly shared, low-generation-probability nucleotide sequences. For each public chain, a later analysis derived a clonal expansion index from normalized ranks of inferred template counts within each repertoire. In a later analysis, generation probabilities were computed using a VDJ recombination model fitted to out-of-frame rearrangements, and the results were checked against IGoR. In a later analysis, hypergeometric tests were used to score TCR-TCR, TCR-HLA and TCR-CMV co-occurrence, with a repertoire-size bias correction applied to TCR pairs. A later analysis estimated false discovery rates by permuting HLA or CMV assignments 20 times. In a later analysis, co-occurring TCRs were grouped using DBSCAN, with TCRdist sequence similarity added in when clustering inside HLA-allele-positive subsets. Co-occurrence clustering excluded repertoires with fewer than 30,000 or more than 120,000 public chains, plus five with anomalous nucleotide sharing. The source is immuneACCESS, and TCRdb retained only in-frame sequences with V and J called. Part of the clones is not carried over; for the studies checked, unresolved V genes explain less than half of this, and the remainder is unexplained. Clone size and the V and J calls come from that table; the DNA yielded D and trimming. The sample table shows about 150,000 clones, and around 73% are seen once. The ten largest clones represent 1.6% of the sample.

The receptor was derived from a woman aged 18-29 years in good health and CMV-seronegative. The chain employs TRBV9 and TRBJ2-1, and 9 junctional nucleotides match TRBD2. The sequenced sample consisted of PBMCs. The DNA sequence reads TGTGCCAGCAGCCCACGGGGACTAGCTAAGGTTGAGCAGTTCTTC. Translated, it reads CASSPRGLAKVEQFF.